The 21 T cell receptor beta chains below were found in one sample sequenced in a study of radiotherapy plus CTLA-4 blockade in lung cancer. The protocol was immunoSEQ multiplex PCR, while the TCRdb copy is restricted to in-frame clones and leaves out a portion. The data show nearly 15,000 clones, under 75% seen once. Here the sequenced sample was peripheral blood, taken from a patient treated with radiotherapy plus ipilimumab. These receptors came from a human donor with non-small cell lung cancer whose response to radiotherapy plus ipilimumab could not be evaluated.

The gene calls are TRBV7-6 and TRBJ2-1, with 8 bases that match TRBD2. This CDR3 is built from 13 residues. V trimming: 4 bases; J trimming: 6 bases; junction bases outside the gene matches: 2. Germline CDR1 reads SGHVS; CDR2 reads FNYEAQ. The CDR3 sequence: CASSWSGGNEQFF. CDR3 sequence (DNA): TGTGCCAGCAGCTGGAGCGGGGGCAATGAGCAGTTCTTC.

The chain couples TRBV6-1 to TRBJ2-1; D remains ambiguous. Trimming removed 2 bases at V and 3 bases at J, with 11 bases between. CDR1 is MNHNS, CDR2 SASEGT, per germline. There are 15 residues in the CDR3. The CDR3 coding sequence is TGTGCCAGCAGTGAATGGCTCTTAAGCTACAATGAGCAGTTCTTC. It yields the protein CASSEWLLSYNEQFF.

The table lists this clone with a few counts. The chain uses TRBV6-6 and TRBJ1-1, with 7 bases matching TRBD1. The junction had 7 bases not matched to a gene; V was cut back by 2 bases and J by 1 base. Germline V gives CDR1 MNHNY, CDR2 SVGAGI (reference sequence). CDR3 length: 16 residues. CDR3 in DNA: TGTGCCAGCAGTTACGACGACAGGGACCGGAACACTGAAGCTTTCTTT. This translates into CASSYDDRDRNTEAFF.

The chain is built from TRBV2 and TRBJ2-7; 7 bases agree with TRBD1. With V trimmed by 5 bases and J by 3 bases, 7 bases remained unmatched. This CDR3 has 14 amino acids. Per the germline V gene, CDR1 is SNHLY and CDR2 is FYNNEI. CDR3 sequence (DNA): TGTGCCAGCAGTCCCTTAGGACAGGACTACGAGCAGTACTTC. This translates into CASSPLGQDYEQYF.

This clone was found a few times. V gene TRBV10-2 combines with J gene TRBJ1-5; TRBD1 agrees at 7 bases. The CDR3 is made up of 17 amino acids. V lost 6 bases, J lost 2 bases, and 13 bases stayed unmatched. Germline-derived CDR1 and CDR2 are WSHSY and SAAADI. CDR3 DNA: TGCGCCAGCAGGGCCCTTAGTACAGGGGCGGGCAATCAGCCCCAGCATTTT. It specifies CASRALSTGAGNQPQHF.

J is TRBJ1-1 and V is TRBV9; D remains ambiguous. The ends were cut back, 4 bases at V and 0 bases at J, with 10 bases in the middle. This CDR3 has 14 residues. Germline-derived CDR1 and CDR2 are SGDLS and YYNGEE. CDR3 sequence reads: CASSPGDMNTEAFF. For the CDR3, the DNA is TGTGCCAGCAGCCCGGGTGATATGAACACTGAAGCTTTCTTT.

DNA for the CDR3: TGTGCCAGTAGTAAGGGCGGACAGGTCCTCCTAGGCTACACCTTC. Translated, it gives CASSKGGQVLLGYTF. V is TRBV19 and J is TRBJ1-2, with 7 bases matching TRBD1. The CDR3 covers 15 residues. V gave up 4 bases and J gave up 8 bases; unmatched junction bases: 13. Germline CDR1 reads LNHDA; CDR2 reads SQIVND (reference sequence).

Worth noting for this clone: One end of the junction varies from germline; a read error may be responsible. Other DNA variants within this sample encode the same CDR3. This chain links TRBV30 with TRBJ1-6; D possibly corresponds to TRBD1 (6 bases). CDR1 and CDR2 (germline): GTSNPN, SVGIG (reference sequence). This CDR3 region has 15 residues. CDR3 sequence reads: CAWSADSYHNSPLHF. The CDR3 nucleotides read TGTGCCTGGAGTGCGGACAGTTACCATAATTCCCCCCTCCACTTT.

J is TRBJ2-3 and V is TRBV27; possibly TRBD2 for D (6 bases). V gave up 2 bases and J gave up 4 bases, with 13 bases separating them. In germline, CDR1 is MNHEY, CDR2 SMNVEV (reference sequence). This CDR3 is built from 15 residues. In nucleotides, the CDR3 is TGTGCCAGCAGTTTACTTCTGGGGACTCCAGATACGCAGTATTTT. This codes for CASSLLLGTPDTQYF.

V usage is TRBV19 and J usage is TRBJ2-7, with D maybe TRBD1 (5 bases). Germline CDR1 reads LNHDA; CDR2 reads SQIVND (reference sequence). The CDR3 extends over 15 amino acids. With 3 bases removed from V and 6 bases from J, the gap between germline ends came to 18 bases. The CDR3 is CASSIGVAGPREQYF. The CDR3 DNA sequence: TGTGCCAGTAGTATTGGAGTGGCAGGGCCACGCGAGCAGTACTTC.

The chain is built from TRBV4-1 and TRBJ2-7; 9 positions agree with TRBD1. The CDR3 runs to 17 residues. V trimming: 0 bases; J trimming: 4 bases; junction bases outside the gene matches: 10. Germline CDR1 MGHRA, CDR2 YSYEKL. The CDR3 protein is CASSQEPPGQGKYEQYF. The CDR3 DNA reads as TGCGCCAGCAGCCAAGAGCCTCCGGGACAGGGAAAGTACGAGCAGTACTTC.

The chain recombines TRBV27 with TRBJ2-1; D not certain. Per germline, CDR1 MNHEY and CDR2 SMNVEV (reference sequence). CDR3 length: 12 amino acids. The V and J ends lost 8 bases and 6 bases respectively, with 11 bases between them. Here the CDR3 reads CASGGRLNEQFF. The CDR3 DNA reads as TGTGCCAGCGGTGGGCGCCTCAATGAGCAGTTCTTC.

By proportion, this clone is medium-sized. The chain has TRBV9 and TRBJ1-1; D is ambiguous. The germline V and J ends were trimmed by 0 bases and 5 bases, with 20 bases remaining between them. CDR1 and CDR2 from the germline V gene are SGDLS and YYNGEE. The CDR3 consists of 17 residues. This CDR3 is CASSVASLGDTRTEAFF. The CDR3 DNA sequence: TGTGCCAGCAGCGTAGCTTCGTTGGGTGACACCCGGACTGAAGCTTTCTTT.

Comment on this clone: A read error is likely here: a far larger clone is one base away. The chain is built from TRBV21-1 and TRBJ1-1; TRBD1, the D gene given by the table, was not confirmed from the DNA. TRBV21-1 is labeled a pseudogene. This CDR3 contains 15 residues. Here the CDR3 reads CASSKAGASVTESFF. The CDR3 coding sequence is TGTGCCAGCAGCAAAGCGGGGGCTTCGGTCACTGAATCTTTCTTT.

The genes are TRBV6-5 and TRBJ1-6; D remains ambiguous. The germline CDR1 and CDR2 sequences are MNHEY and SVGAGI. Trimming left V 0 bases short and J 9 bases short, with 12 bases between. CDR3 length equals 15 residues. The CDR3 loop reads CASSYSRVGSSPLHF. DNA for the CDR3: TGTGCCAGCAGTTACTCGAGGGTAGGATCTTCACCCCTCCACTTT.

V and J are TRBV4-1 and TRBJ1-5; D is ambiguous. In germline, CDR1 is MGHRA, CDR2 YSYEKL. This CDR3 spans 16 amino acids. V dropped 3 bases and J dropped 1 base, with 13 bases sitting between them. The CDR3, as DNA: TGCGCCAGCAGCCAGGCGTCCGGAGAGAGCAATCAGCCCCAGCATTTT. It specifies CASSQASGESNQPQHF.

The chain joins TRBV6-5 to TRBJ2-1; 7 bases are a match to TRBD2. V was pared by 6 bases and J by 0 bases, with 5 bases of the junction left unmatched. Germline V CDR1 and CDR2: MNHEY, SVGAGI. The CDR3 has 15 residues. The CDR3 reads CASSVSGLSYNEQFF. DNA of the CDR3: TGTGCCAGCAGCGTTAGCGGGCTCTCCTACAATGAGCAGTTCTTC.

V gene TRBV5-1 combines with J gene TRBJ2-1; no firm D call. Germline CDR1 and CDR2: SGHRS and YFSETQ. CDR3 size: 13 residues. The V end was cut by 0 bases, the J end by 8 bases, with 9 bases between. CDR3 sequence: CASSLDPRDEQFF. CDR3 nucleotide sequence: TGCGCCAGCAGCTTGGATCCCCGGGATGAGCAGTTCTTC.

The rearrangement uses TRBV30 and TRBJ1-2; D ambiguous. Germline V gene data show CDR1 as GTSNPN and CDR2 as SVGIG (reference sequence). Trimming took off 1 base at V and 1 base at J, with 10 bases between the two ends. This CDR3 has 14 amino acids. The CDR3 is CAWSARENNYGYTF. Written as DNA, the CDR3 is TGTGCCTGGAGTGCGAGGGAGAATAACTATGGCTACACCTTC.

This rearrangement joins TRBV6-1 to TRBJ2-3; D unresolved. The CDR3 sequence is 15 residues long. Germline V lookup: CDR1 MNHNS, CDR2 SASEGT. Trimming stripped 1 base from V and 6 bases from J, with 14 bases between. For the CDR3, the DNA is TGTGCCAGCAGTGAAGGAAGTTCCAACTGGGATACGCAGTATTTT. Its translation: CASSEGSSNWDTQYF.

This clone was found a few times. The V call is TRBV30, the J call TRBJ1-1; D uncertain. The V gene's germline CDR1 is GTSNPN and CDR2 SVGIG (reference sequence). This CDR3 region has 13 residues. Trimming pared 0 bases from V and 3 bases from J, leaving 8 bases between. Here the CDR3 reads CAWSVDRDTEAFF. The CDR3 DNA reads TGTGCCTGGAGTGTAGACCGGGACACTGAAGCTTTCTTT. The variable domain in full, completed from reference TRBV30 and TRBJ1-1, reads SQTIHQWPATLVQPVGSPLSLECTVEGTSNPNLYWYRQAAGRGLQLLFYSVGIGQISSEVPQNLSASRPQDRQFILSSKKLLLSDSGFYLCAWSVDRDTEAFFGQGTRLTVV.